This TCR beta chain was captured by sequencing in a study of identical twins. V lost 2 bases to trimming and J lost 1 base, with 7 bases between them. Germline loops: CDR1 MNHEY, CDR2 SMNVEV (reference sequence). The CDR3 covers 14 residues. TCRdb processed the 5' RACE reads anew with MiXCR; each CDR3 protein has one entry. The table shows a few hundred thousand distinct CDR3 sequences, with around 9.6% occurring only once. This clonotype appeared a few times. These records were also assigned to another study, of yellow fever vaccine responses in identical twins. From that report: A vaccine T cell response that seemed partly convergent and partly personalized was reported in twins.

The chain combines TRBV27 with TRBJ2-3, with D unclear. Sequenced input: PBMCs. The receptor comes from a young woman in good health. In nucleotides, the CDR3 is TGTGCCAGCAGTTTACAAGTCCGCACAGATACGCAGTATTTT. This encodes CASSLQVRTDTQYF.